The 14 T cell receptor beta chains in this list originate from one sample, sequenced in a study of human T cells and chemical hapten exposure (dated by TCRdb to the early 2020s). Read against the paper, the sample's time point label means: patch test 3, about 24 weeks after DPC sensitization. This sample's treatment or condition label indicates: therapeutic diphenylcyclopropenone sensitization with weekly scalp DPC. Total RNA was extracted from unfractionated whole blood that had been collected in Tempus Blood RNA tubes. The method was RACE. For sequencing, a NextSeq 500 was employed. TCRdb trimmed public reads at Q25 via fastp, called clones via MiXCR and kept in-frame beta chains. Records with the same CDR3 protein are collapsed into one entry carrying the most frequent genes and DNA. The sample data list almost 40,000 distinct CDR3 sequences, and more than 9% of these were observed just once. The ten largest clones take up approximately 25% of the sample.

The sample here was whole blood, taken in connection with sensitization to the hapten diphenylcyclopropenone (DPC). The receptor source for this set is a man aged 50 to 60 with alopecia areata. Some clones in this sample may be carry-over from other donors' samples.

This clonotype was recorded a few times. The chain carries TRBV4-1 and TRBJ2-2; no reliable D call. The CDR3 covers 12 residues. CDR1 is MGHRA and CDR2 is YSYEKL in the germline V gene. Between the trimmed V and J ends, which lost 4 bases and 3 bases, there was a span of 3 bases. CDR3 in DNA: TGCGCCAGCAGCCGGGACACCGGGGAGCTGTTTTTT. Translated, it gives CASSRDTGELFF.

Ten or more counts support this clonotype. V usage is TRBV7-2 and J usage is TRBJ1-2; D ambiguous. The V end lost 8 bases, the J end lost 4 bases, and 14 bases lay between the germline ends. CDR1 and CDR2 from the germline V gene are SGHTA and FQGNSA. This CDR3 is 13 amino acids long. Here the CDR3 DNA reads TGTGCCAGCGGGGAAGGGCCCATCTATGGCTACACCTTC. As protein: CASGEGPIYGYTF. The full variable domain, its missing parts supplied by reference TRBV7-2 and TRBJ1-2, is GAGVSQSPSNKVTEKGKDVELRCDPISGHTALYWYRQSLGQGLEFLIYFQGNSAPDKSGLPSDRFSAERTGGSVSTLTIQRTQQEDSAVYLCASGEGPIYGYTFGSGTRLTVV.

Only a few counts were recorded for this clonotype. This chain joins TRBV7-9 and TRBJ2-4; D remains unclear. V lost 4 bases to trimming and J lost 8 bases, with 9 bases between them. Germline loops: CDR1 SEHNR, CDR2 FQNEAQ (reference sequence). The CDR3 is 12 residues long. CDR3 sequence: CASSSNGHIQYF. CDR3 bases: TGTGCCAGCAGCTCCAATGGTCACATTCAGTACTTC.

The rearrangement uses TRBV28 and TRBJ1-1, with D possibly matching TRBD1 (5 bases). Germline-derived CDR1 and CDR2 are MDHEN and SYDVKM. The CDR3 covers 15 residues. The V and J ends lost 6 bases and 0 bases respectively, with 14 bases between them. CDR3 residues: CASSRTDSVNTEAFF. The CDR3 bases are TGTGCCAGCAGCCGAACAGACAGCGTGAACACTGAAGCTTTCTTT.

This clonotype showed up just a few times. This rearrangement joins TRBV7-2 to TRBJ2-2, with D unresolved. Germline lookup yields CDR1 SGHTA and CDR2 FQGNSA. The CDR3 has 14 amino acids. Trimming cost V 1 base and J 5 bases, with 8 bases left between them. The CDR3 DNA reads TGTGCCAGCAGCTTAGGAAGCTTTACCGGGGAGCTGTTTTTT. Encoded protein: CASSLGSFTGELFF.

This clonotype was recorded a few times. The gene calls are TRBV7-9 and TRBJ2-7; possibly TRBD2 for D (6 bases). CDR3 length: 16 residues. Germline V gene lookup returns CDR1 SEHNR and CDR2 FQNEAQ (reference sequence). V was pared by 5 bases and J by 3 bases, with 20 bases between. The CDR3 loop is CASSPSWGGGDYEQYF. The CDR3, as DNA: TGTGCCAGCAGCCCTTCCTGGGGCGGCGGGGACTACGAGCAGTACTTC. The variable domain in full, completed from reference TRBV7-9 and TRBJ2-7, reads DTGVSQNPRHKITKRGQNVTFRCDPISEHNRLYWYRQTLGQGPEFLTYFQNEAQLEKSRLLSDRFSAERPKGSFSTLEIQRTEQGDSAMYLCASSPSWGGGDYEQYFGPGTRLTVT.

The chain is built from TRBV7-2 and TRBJ2-7; TRBD1 matches 9 bases. CDR3 length equals 14 residues. V trimming: 5 bases; J trimming: 5 bases; junction bases outside the gene matches: 7. Germline CDR1 is SGHTA and CDR2 is FQGNSA. The CDR3, as DNA: TGTGCCAGCAGCCCCGGGACAGGGTTCCACGAGCAGTACTTC. This codes for CASSPGTGFHEQYF.

The rearrangement links TRBV5-4 to TRBJ2-1; TRBD2 agrees at 11 bases. The CDR3 spans 15 residues. Trimming removed 4 bases from V and 4 bases from J; junction bases left unmatched: 4. Germline V CDR1 and CDR2: SGHNT, YYREEE (reference sequence). In nucleotides, the CDR3 is TGTGCCAGCAGCGAGGGACTAGCGGTTTACAATGAGCAGTTCTTC. Translated: CASSEGLAVYNEQFF.

This clonotype was recorded at least ten times. The V and J genes are TRBV9 and TRBJ2-2, with D tentatively TRBD1 or TRBD2 (6 bases each). V was cut by 2 bases and J by 4 bases, with 12 bases left in between. The germline V gene has CDR1 SGDLS and CDR2 YYNGEE. The CDR3 runs to 15 residues. The CDR3 coding sequence is TGTGCCAGCAGCGTCAGTCCGGGGGCCACCGGGGAGCTGTTTTTT. This sequence encodes CASSVSPGATGELFF.

The V call is TRBV7-2, the J call TRBJ2-1, with D possibly being TRBD2 (6 bases). The germline gives CDR1 SGHTA, CDR2 FQGNSA. The germline V and J ends were trimmed by 5 bases and 10 bases, with 21 bases remaining between them. The CDR3 loop spans 15 amino acids. The CDR3 DNA follows: TGTGCCAGCAGCCCTTCGTTGGGCACTAGCAACGAGCAGTTCTTC. Its protein is CASSPSLGTSNEQFF.

V and J are TRBV9 and TRBJ1-6, with no clear D. This CDR3 has 15 amino acids. V lost 0 bases and J 15 bases, leaving 19 bases between the germline ends. Germline V gives CDR1 SGDLS, CDR2 YYNGEE. The chain's CDR3 is CASSVATTYGSRLHF. The CDR3 coding sequence is TGTGCCAGCAGCGTAGCTACGACCTACGGCTCGCGCCTCCACTTT.

This clonotype was detected ten times or more. The rearrangement joins TRBV30 to TRBJ2-7, with 8 bases aligning to TRBD2. The junction had 4 bases not matched to a gene; V was cut back by 2 bases and J by 4 bases. The CDR3 extends over 13 amino acids. Germline CDR1 is GTSNPN and CDR2 is SVGIG (reference sequence). The CDR3 region has the DNA TGTGCCTGGAGTACCTCTAGCGGGTACGAGCAGTACTTC. Translating it yields CAWSTSSGYEQYF.

This chain connects TRBV29-1 to TRBJ2-1; D remains unclear. The CDR3 has 9 residues. CDR1 SQVTM and CDR2 ANQGSEA come from the germline V gene. Trimming stripped 6 bases from V and 8 bases from J, with 5 bases between. In DNA, the CDR3 is TGCAGCGTGGGTTATGAGCAGTTCTTC. Amino acid sequence: CSVGYEQFF.

The chain joins TRBV7-4 to TRBJ2-1; TRBD2 matches 10 bases. The J segment lost 0 bases and the V segment lost 0 bases, leaving 14 bases of the junction unmatched. Per the germline V gene, CDR1 is SGHVT and CDR2 is SQSDAQ. This CDR3 is 21 amino acids long. CDR3 bases: TGTGCCAGCAGCTTAGCGCGTCGGCTAGCGGGAGTCCCGAGCTCCTACAATGAGCAGTTCTTC. Its protein product is CASSLARRLAGVPSSYNEQFF.